This TCR beta chain was recorded in a study of cytomegalovirus exposure and HLA in healthy donors (TCRdb year 2017). With regard to the full study: An earlier analysis of 550 to 700 of the donors reported more than 250 Gb of sequence data and some 100 million unique TCR beta sequences from 190 million or so T cells. In an earlier analysis of roughly 540 of the donors, high-throughput TCR beta sequencing was used to judge whether each TCR beta V gene segment behaved as functional or pseudogenic. Of the approximately 400 genotyped donors, approximately 82% fell in the genetic ancestry cluster associated with self-reported Caucasian donors. The number of typed donors differed by locus: about 629-640 for A, B, C, DRB1 and DQB1; some 500 for DQA1; 606 for DPA1; and approximately 450 for DPB1. The later analysis used no new phenotypic data to find candidate immune exposures, relying instead on TCR beta sequences and their occurrence across donors. The study combined high-throughput TCR immunosequencing, statistical association of individual TCRs with disease status, and machine learning to predict cytomegalovirus infection status. All discovery cohort repertoires had been generated using a single sequencing platform. Besides the first cohort of about 730 subjects, a separate validation cohort made up of over a hundred different subjects was used. Using immunosequencing, the study profiled T cell repertoires from 500 to 800 subjects and related those repertoires to cytomegalovirus serostatus. The aim of the study was to test whether cataloging public T cell receptors could identify signatures of past pathogen exposure. A later genetic analysis used genome-wide SNP genotypes for about 60% of the roughly 670 donors, treating that subset as a discovery cohort. An early release covering 550 to 700 HLA-typed donors comprised roughly 300 gigabases of sequencing data and approximately 80 million unique TCR sequences. Roughly 5 DR-DQ haplotypes were handled as single units for association and clustering because linkage in the cohort was strong. HLA typing covered class I and class II loci at four-digit resolution. A later analysis re-analyzed previously published TCR beta repertoires from approximately 670 donors and added high-resolution HLA genotyping to study TCR occurrence patterns. Among a few hundred genotyped donors of the cohort, an average of approximately 230,000 unique TCR beta nucleotide sequences were sequenced per donor, roughly 20% of them non-productive. Donor age, sex, ethnicity and CMV serostatus were collected together with the repertoire data. What the authors observed across the whole study: The earlier analysis of fewer than 750 of the donors excluded about 16 rarely observed V segments, including chromosome 9 orphons, because counts were too low. Linkage disequilibrium might explain the correlated functional status among segregating V segments, but an unknown experimental factor could not be ruled out. In an earlier analysis of 587 of the donors, most TCR beta V segments appeared in productive rearrangements about 87% or about 30% of the time, broadly matching IMGT annotations. When HLA alleles, especially DR and DQ, strongly co-occurred, TCR associations were difficult to assign to individual alleles. In a later analysis, several top co-occurrence clusters were reported to appear linked to parvovirus B19, influenza, CMV and Epstein-Barr virus. In a later genetic analysis, fewer N-insertions in productive TCRs were reported among donors in an Asian-associated ancestry cluster than the approximately 710-donor mean. Sequencing depth was assumed to be roughly uniform across donors in the presence/absence analyses, though that assumption may not hold. The classifier was reported to diagnose cytomegalovirus status with high specificity and sensitivity in both the original and validation cohorts. It was suggested by the authors that the approach could potentially be generalized to other disease states and immunological phenotypes. Specific HLA alleles were associated with 16,951 TCR beta sequences at a false discovery rate of 0.05 in a later analysis. A later analysis found that TCR association rates varied across HLA loci, with DRB1 alleles showing the most associated TCRs and HLA-C alleles the fewest. A group of highly shared sequence variants was considered likely to be a technical artifact of the sequencing pipeline. Immune exposure information for the cohort was limited to CMV serostatus. The study gave a list of some 150 TCR beta chains associated with cytomegalovirus. A further reported finding was that TCR beta sequences accurately predicted the HLA-A and HLA-B alleles for most subjects in the first cohort. In this cohort, only TCR beta chains were sequenced, and detectable features were limited by the absence of alpha or paired-chain data. Across donors, most TCR sequences were observed very rarely, whereas some public TCRs were present in many individuals. Compared with equally common non-associated chains, HLA-associated TCR beta chains in a later analysis were more clonally expanded and had lower generation probabilities. Because HLA typing was unavailable for some donors at each locus, only the typed subset was used in association tests. The 87-base-pair reads could not distinguish some IMGT-functional V segments, including TRBV6-2 and TRBV6-3, so those segments were excluded. V-gene and J-gene trimming of TCR beta chains was associated with a missense DCLRE1C variant in a later genetic analysis, and the association was replicated in an independent cohort. A few of the identified cytomegalovirus-associated TCR beta chains were confirmed in vitro to be specific for cytomegalovirus antigens. According to a later analysis, most CMV-associated TCR beta chains appeared to be HLA-restricted, and the HLA associations seemed to be driven largely by CMV exposure.

From V the trimming removes 3 bases and from J it removes 7 bases, while the gene matches leave 11 bases of the junction unaccounted for. The CDR3 runs 16 amino acids, cysteine and phenylalanine included. The retained sequence is limited to the CDR3, 48 bases, with the frame set at the first base. Per the germline V gene, SGHTA is the CDR1 and FQGNSA is the CDR2. Receptor libraries were prepared by the immunoSEQ multiplex PCR assay. For the multiplex PCR, a mixture combining 60 forward primers for TCR Vbeta segments and 13 reverse primers for TCR Jbeta segments was used. The CDR3 region of rearranged TCR beta genes was amplified from genomic DNA by a multiplex PCR assay. Amplified TCR beta libraries were sequenced as 87-base-pair reads on the Illumina HiSeq System. The paper's processing steps were these. In a later analysis, roughly 80 million unique TCR beta chains were counted across the 500 to 700 repertoires, and around 11 million of these chains were shared by at least two donors. A nearest-neighbor algorithm error-corrected the raw reads and collapsed the reads into unique sequences, merging closely related sequences to remove PCR and sequencing errors. To assign V, D and J gene segments, CDR3 sequences were aligned to IMGT reference sequences. Each retained sequence needed at least a six-nucleotide match to both a V gene segment and a J gene segment. Rearrangements were classified as productive when the CDR3 lacked stop codons and remained in frame with V and J, and all other rearrangements were classified as non-productive. CDR3 was defined according to IMGT convention as the region running from the second conserved V-encoded cysteine to the conserved J-encoded phenylalanine. The earlier analysis of 450 to 750 of the donors excluded any sequence lacking an unambiguous match to a single V gene segment. In an earlier analysis of 450 to 750 of the donors, a V segment was called functional when productive rearrangements were above 56.7%, and segregating when the standard deviation between donors exceeded 5%. To diagnose cytomegalovirus status from the catalog of TCR beta chain sequences, a statistical classification framework was built. In a later analysis, TCR nucleotide sequences were compared against IMGT/GENE-DB human TR gene sequences so that V and J genes could be assigned. In a later analysis, CDR3 sequences and most-parsimonious VDJ recombination scenarios were assigned using the TCRdist pipeline. In a later analysis, each TCR beta chain was defined by its CDR3 amino acid sequence together with its V-gene family, and reads without a unique V-gene family were excluded. A later analysis removed several hundred highly shared, low-generation-probability nucleotide sequences to deal with suspected cross-contamination and a sequencing artifact. In a later analysis, a clonal expansion index was calculated for each public chain from normalized within-repertoire ranks of inferred template counts. A later analysis computed generation probabilities with a VDJ recombination model fitted to out-of-frame rearrangements, and checked the results against IGoR. A later analysis scored TCR-TCR, TCR-HLA and TCR-CMV co-occurrence with hypergeometric tests, applying a repertoire-size bias correction to TCR pairs. In a later analysis, false discovery rates were estimated by permuting HLA or CMV assignments 20 times. In a later analysis, co-occurring TCRs were grouped using DBSCAN, with TCRdist sequence similarity added in when clustering inside HLA-allele-positive subsets. Repertoires with fewer than 30,000 or more than 120,000 public chains, plus five repertoires with anomalous nucleotide sharing, were excluded from co-occurrence clustering. This immuneACCESS table, as held by TCRdb, lists in-frame sequences with V and J called but not all clones. Of the missing ones, under half trace to an unresolved V gene in checked studies; the others have no known cause. D and trimming come from the DNA, and the V and J calls and clone size come from that table. Across this sample there are about 160,000 clones, with roughly three quarters seen only once. The leading ten clones occupy 6.5% to 9% of the sample.

On this clone: Its recognized antigen is unknown. No base qualities exist here, and no much larger clone lies one base off it.

The cohort consisted of hundreds of healthy bone marrow donors. Cohort members were all nominally healthy when sampled, although unrecorded immune exposures were likely present. The donor tested CMV seropositive and was one of the 289 seropositive cohort members. Every donor gave a peripheral blood sample, and the peripheral blood mononuclear cells from that sample were used for TCR beta sequencing. The Qiagen DNeasy Blood Extraction Kit was used to extract genomic DNA from the blood cell samples. The source material was PBMCs. The chain is made from TRBV7-2 and TRBJ2-1; 8 nucleotides in the junction match TRBD2. The receptor was isolated from a woman aged 40 to 55 in good health and CMV-seropositive. The DNA is as follows: TGTGCCAGCAGCTTCGGTCGGGGGGGGCTTGGTAATGAGCAGTTCTTC. It specifies CASSFGRGGLGNEQFF. This CDR3, with the reference TRBV7-2 and TRBJ2-1 proteins standing in past its ends, gives the full variable domain GAGVSQSPSNKVTEKGKDVELRCDPISGHTALYWYRQSLGQGLEFLIYFQGNSAPDKSGLPSDRFSAERTGGSVSTLTIQRTQQEDSAVYLCASSFGRGGLGNEQFFGPGTRLTVL.